Each of the 23 T cell receptor beta chains below was sequenced from the same sample in a study of blood T cell repertoires in COVID-19. Repertoires were generated with immunoSEQ multiplex PCR, while TCRdb's copy carries only in-frame clones and drops some. This repertoire shows about 360,000 clones, about 90% found once; its top ten account for approximately 1.8%. Sequenced input: PBMCs or T cells enriched from blood (not recorded which). Every receptor here comes from a middle-aged man in a cohort exposed to, infected with or recovered from COVID-19 (not recorded which).

The genes are TRBV6-5 and TRBJ2-3; 9 nucleotides line up with TRBD2. V was clipped by 6 bases and J by 0 bases; unmatched bases: 4. The CDR3 spans 15 residues. Germline CDR1 is MNHEY and CDR2 is SVGAGI. The CDR3 coding sequence is TGTGCCAGCAGCCAAGCGGGAGGAAGCACAGATACGCAGTATTTT. Its translation: CASSQAGGSTDTQYF.

V usage is TRBV20-1 and J usage is TRBJ2-7, with D unclear. V was shortened by 6 bases and J by 6 bases, with 12 bases between the two germline ends. The CDR3 is 11 residues long. Looked up from germline, CDR1 is DFQATT and CDR2 is SNEGSKA (reference sequence). The CDR3 reads CSAPGFTEQYF. CDR3 DNA sequence: TGCAGTGCCCCTGGCTTCACCGAGCAGTACTTC.

The genes are TRBV7-9 and TRBJ1-4; 10 bases line up with TRBD1. In germline, CDR1 is SEHNR, CDR2 FQNEAQ (reference sequence). The CDR3 runs 15 residues. Trimming removed 6 bases from V and 7 bases from J; junction bases left unmatched: 8. The CDR3 DNA reads as TGTGCCAGCAGGTCTGGGACAGGGGCCTCTGAAAAACTGTTTTTT. Translation: CASRSGTGASEKLFF.

V gene TRBV6-5 combines with J gene TRBJ1-5; 7 bases agree with TRBD1. Germline V CDR1 and CDR2: MNHEY, SVGAGI. This CDR3 spans 15 amino acids. V lost 5 bases, J lost 4 bases, and 8 bases stayed unmatched. The CDR3 loop is CASSTDREVNQPQHF. The CDR3, as DNA: TGTGCCAGCAGTACCGACAGGGAAGTAAATCAGCCCCAGCATTTT.

The chain is built from TRBV3-1 (or the pseudogene TRBV3-2) and TRBJ2-7; 7 positions agree with TRBD2. The trim removed 4 bases at V and 4 bases at J, leaving 10 bases unmatched. Looked up from germline, CDR1 is LGHDT and CDR2 is YNNKEL (reference sequence). This CDR3 contains 15 residues. The CDR3 nucleotides are TGTGCCAGCAGCCGGGAGGACGGGGGGACGTACGAGCAGTACTTC. As protein: CASSREDGGTYEQYF.

This clone appeared a few times. The chain is built from TRBV28 and TRBJ1-2; TRBD1 matches at 10 bases. CDR1 is MDHEN and CDR2 is SYDVKM in the germline V gene. V trimming: 5 bases; J trimming: 8 bases; junction bases outside the gene matches: 8. This CDR3 has 14 residues. The CDR3 is CASSLRTGGSGYTF. CDR3 DNA: TGTGCCAGCAGTCTCCGGACAGGGGGGAGCGGCTACACCTTC.

This clone appeared once. CDR3 sequence (DNA): TGTGCCACCAGCAGCGACAGGGTGGGTGAGCAGTACTTC. It specifies CATSSDRVGEQYF. This chain joins TRBV15 and TRBJ2-7, with TRBD1 matching over 7 bases. After removal of 3 bases from V and 7 bases from J, the junction contained 6 bases not matched to a gene. CDR1 LNHNV and CDR2 YYDKDF come from the germline V gene (reference sequence). CDR3 length equals 13 residues.

This chain connects TRBV7-3 to TRBJ1-1; D remains ambiguous. This CDR3 is built from 13 residues. Trimming pared 6 bases from V and 4 bases from J, leaving 12 bases between. Germline assignment: CDR1 SGHTA and CDR2 FQGTGA. The CDR3 region is CASSSNGGTEAFF. Here the CDR3 DNA reads TGTGCCAGCAGTTCGAACGGAGGCACTGAAGCTTTCTTT. The full variable domain, its missing parts supplied by reference TRBV7-3 and TRBJ1-1, is GAGVSQTPSNKVTEKGKYVELRCDPISGHTALYWYRQSLGQGPEFLIYFQGTGAADDSGLPNDRFFAVRPEGSVSTLKIQRTERGDSAVYLCASSSNGGTEAFFGQGTRLTVV.

This clone occurred once. The rearrangement joins TRBV4-1 to TRBJ1-2; D remains ambiguous. Germline CDR1 is MGHRA and CDR2 is YSYEKL. The V gene lost 0 bases and the J gene lost 8 bases, with 13 bases spanning the gap. This CDR3 region has 14 residues. CDR3 region: CASSQDQRGAGYTF. The CDR3 nucleotides are TGCGCCAGCAGCCAAGATCAGCGGGGTGCAGGCTACACCTTC.

The chain is built from TRBV9 and TRBJ1-3, with D uncertain. From germline, CDR1 is SGDLS and CDR2 YYNGEE. CDR3 size: 14 residues. Trimming stripped 0 bases from V and 4 bases from J, with 8 bases between. The CDR3 sequence: CASSVGQEGNTIYF. The CDR3, as DNA: TGTGCCAGCAGCGTAGGGCAGGAAGGAAACACCATATATTTT.

This chain joins TRBV18 and TRBJ1-2; no definite D call. This CDR3 has 16 residues. With 2 bases removed from V and 4 bases from J, the gap between germline ends came to 17 bases. Germline CDR1 is KGHSH and CDR2 is LQKENI. The CDR3 nucleotides are TGTGCCAGCTCACCAAGCGTCCTCGAGACGGGCTATGGCTACACCTTC. Amino acid sequence: CASSPSVLETGYGYTF. The full variable domain, completed using reference TRBV18 and TRBJ1-2, is NAGVMQNPRHLVRRRGQEARLRCSPMKGHSHVYWYRQLPEEGLKFMVYLQKENIIDESGMPKERFSAEFPKEGPSILRIQQVVRGDSAAYFCASSPSVLETGYGYTFGSGTRLTVV.

The chain has TRBV28 and TRBJ1-1; D gene ambiguous. The germline CDR1 and CDR2 sequences are MDHEN and SYDVKM. The CDR3 is 15 amino acids. The germline V and J ends were trimmed by 3 bases and 1 base, with 12 bases remaining between them. This CDR3 is CASSFFGGRNTEAFF. The DNA of the CDR3 is TGTGCCAGCAGTTTTTTCGGCGGAAGGAACACTGAAGCTTTCTTT.

The genes are TRBV4-1 and TRBJ1-1, with D possibly being TRBD1 (5 bases). The length of the CDR3 is 12 residues. V was clipped by 7 bases and J by 2 bases, with 8 bases between them. Germline V gene lookup returns CDR1 MGHRA and CDR2 YSYEKL. The CDR3 DNA follows: TGCGCCAGCACCCAGGGCAACACTGAAGCTTTCTTT. Protein product: CASTQGNTEAFF.

The genes are TRBV6-2 or TRBV6-3 and TRBJ1-1; D is unclear. The ends were cut back, 3 bases at V and 4 bases at J, with 9 bases in the middle. The CDR3 covers 13 residues. Germline V gene lookup returns CDR1 MNHEY and CDR2 SVGEGT. CDR3 bases: TGTGCCAGCAGTTATAGCAGCACCACTGAAGCTTTCTTT. It encodes CASSYSSTTEAFF.

The V and J genes are TRBV19 and TRBJ2-1, with 10 nucleotides matching TRBD2. CDR3 length equals 15 residues. The V segment lost 5 bases and the J segment 5 bases; nucleotides outside the gene matches: 6. Per germline, CDR1 LNHDA and CDR2 SQIVND (reference sequence). CDR3 bases: TGTGCCAGTAGTTCCCTAGCGGGGGCGAACAATGAGCAGTTCTTC. It translates to CASSSLAGANNEQFF.

The chain uses TRBV5-1 and TRBJ2-7; maybe TRBD1 (6 bases). Germline V gives CDR1 SGHRS, CDR2 YFSETQ. Trimming cost V 4 bases and J 4 bases, with 18 bases left between them. This CDR3 region has 15 residues. CDR3 nucleotides: TGCGCCAGCAGCCCAGGGGACAATTCTCCGTACGAGCAGTACTTC. Amino acid sequence: CASSPGDNSPYEQYF.

The chain couples TRBV5-1 to TRBJ2-1, with D hard to call. Germline CDR1 and CDR2: SGHRS and YFSETQ. CDR3 length equals 15 residues. V was clipped by 0 bases and J by 5 bases, with 12 bases between them. The CDR3 sequence: CASSLASYSHNEQFF. CDR3 bases: TGCGCCAGCAGCTTGGCCTCCTACAGCCACAATGAGCAGTTCTTC.

This chain connects TRBV5-8 to TRBJ1-4; D might be TRBD1 (6 bases). V gave up 2 bases and J gave up 1 base, with 12 bases separating them. The CDR3 contains 16 residues. CDR1 SGHTS and CDR2 YDEGEE come from the germline V gene. CDR3 coding DNA: TGTGCCAGCAGCTTTGGGGACAAGCAAACTAATGAAAAACTGTTTTTT. This gives the protein CASSFGDKQTNEKLFF.

The rearrangement links TRBV19 to TRBJ1-1; possible D gene TRBD1, 5 bases. The V and J ends lost 4 bases and 0 bases respectively, with 6 bases between them. CDR3 size: 13 residues. Germline V CDR1 and CDR2: LNHDA, SQIVND (reference sequence). The chain's CDR3 is CASSNRLNTEAFF. The CDR3 DNA reads TGTGCCAGTAGTAACAGGCTGAACACTGAAGCTTTCTTT.

The CDR3 DNA sequence: TGTGCCAGCTCCCAAGATGGGGGGAGTTATGGCTACACCTTC. As protein: CASSQDGGSYGYTF. This sequence joins TRBV18 and TRBJ1-2; the D gene is possibly TRBD1 (5 bases). The V gene's germline CDR1 is KGHSH and CDR2 LQKENI. The CDR3 runs to 14 residues. V lost 6 bases, J lost 5 bases, and 16 bases lay in between. Full variable domain (rest looked up from reference TRBV18 and TRBJ1-2): NAGVMQNPRHLVRRRGQEARLRCSPMKGHSHVYWYRQLPEEGLKFMVYLQKENIIDESGMPKERFSAEFPKEGPSILRIQQVVRGDSAAYFCASSQDGGSYGYTFGSGTRLTVV.

V and J are TRBV30 and TRBJ1-6; TRBD1 agrees at 8 bases. Per germline, CDR1 GTSNPN and CDR2 SVGIG (reference sequence). CDR3 length equals 13 residues. CDR3 coding DNA: TGTGCTCAGGGGGCAGGGAAAAATTCACCCCTCCACTTT. It specifies CAQGAGKNSPLHF.

The chain has TRBV5-1 and TRBJ2-3, with D maybe TRBD1 (5 bases). The CDR3 contains 14 residues. Germline V gene lookup returns CDR1 SGHRS and CDR2 YFSETQ. Trimming removed 2 bases from V and 6 bases from J, with 13 bases in between. Written as DNA, the CDR3 is TGCGCCAGCAGCTTAGGGGCTAGTTCCGATACGCAGTATTTT. This codes for CASSLGASSDTQYF.

A few counts support this clone. This chain connects TRBV6-5 to TRBJ2-1, with 8 bases that match TRBD2. CDR3 length: 14 amino acids. Losses at the gene ends were 6 bases for V and 1 base for J; bases not matched to a gene: 2. Looked up from germline, CDR1 is MNHEY and CDR2 is SVGAGI. CDR3 in amino acids: CASSQRESYNEQFF. The CDR3 nucleotides read TGTGCCAGCAGCCAGCGGGAGTCCTACAATGAGCAGTTCTTC.